A single sample gave rise to the 15 T cell receptor beta chains below, sequenced in a study of vaccination and CD4 T cells after COVID-19. No antigen has been assigned to these receptors. The Oncomine TCR Beta short-read assay was applied to DNA of cultured CD4+ T cells. It was from cultured CD4+ T cells that genomic DNA was extracted. TCRdb reprocessed the PCR reads via MiXCR and lists one record per CDR3 protein. The sample includes under 10,000 distinct CDR3 sequences, about 32% of them seen just once. Treatment in this sample: roughly 11-day PBMC culture with coronavirus spike peptide pools or control peptides (ViraFEST assay). Harvesting of the unexposed donor's CD4+ T cells predated the COVID-19 pandemic (2011-2018). The sample comprised CD4+ T cells from blood, cultured in vitro. The receptors were sampled from a human donor in good health.

This chain's CDR3 is CASSLGLAATDTQYF. The CDR3, as DNA: TGTGCCAGCAGCTTAGGACTAGCGGCCACAGATACGCAGTATTTT. The rearrangement uses TRBV5-6 and TRBJ2-3; 10 bases align to TRBD2. The CDR3 runs 15 residues. V gave up 2 bases and J gave up 2 bases; unmatched junction bases: 2. CDR1 and CDR2 (germline): SGHDT, YYEEEE.

V usage is TRBV5-1 and J usage is TRBJ1-1, with a possible D match to TRBD1 (6 bases). Trimming took 1 base from V and 3 from J, leaving 13 bases between them. This CDR3 is built from 15 residues. CDR1 and CDR2 from the germline V gene are SGHRS and YFSETQ. The CDR3 reads CASSLLGADDTEAFF. In DNA, the CDR3 is TGCGCCAGCAGCTTGTTGGGGGCGGACGACACTGAAGCTTTCTTT.

This clonotype was observed once. The J gene is TRBJ2-7, the V gene TRBV5-4; 8 bases match TRBD1. CDR1 is SGHNT and CDR2 is YYREEE in the germline V gene (reference sequence). The CDR3 has 13 residues. Germline trimming cut 4 bases from V and 6 bases from J; bases unmatched to any gene: 6. The CDR3 DNA reads as TGTGCCAGCAGCGCCGGGACAGGTACCGAGCAGTACTTC. Its translation: CASSAGTGTEQYF.

This chain links TRBV20-1 with TRBJ2-5, with 8 bases lining up with TRBD2. Germline trimming cut 3 bases from V and 5 bases from J; bases unmatched to any gene: 11. This CDR3 comprises 15 residues. The germline CDR1 and CDR2 sequences are DFQATT and SNEGSKA (reference sequence). The DNA of the CDR3 is TGCAGTGCTAGCGGGAGGGCCGGGTCCGGGGAGACCCAGTACTTC. It specifies CSASGRAGSGETQYF.

V is TRBV20-1 and J is TRBJ2-1; D is perhaps TRBD2 (5 bases). The CDR3 has 14 residues. The germline V and J ends were trimmed by 3 bases and 8 bases, with 17 bases remaining between them. Germline V lookup: CDR1 DFQATT, CDR2 SNEGSKA (reference sequence). CDR3 residues: CSASGVGQSHEQFF. CDR3 DNA: TGCAGTGCTAGCGGGGTCGGCCAGAGTCATGAGCAGTTCTTC.

By sample share, this clonotype is medium-sized. The V gene is TRBV10-3, the J gene TRBJ1-5, with D tentatively TRBD1 (5 bases). The CDR3 is 16 amino acids. Trimming took off 2 bases at V and 0 bases at J, with 11 bases between the two ends. The germline V gene encodes CDR1 ENHRY and CDR2 SYGVKD. In DNA, the CDR3 is TGTGCCATCAGTGAGAGGACACCTAATAGCAATCAGCCCCAGCATTTT. Its translation is CAISERTPNSNQPQHF.

The CDR3, as DNA: TGTGCCAGCAGCGACCGGACAGGTTACAATGAGCAGTTCTTC. It codes for CASSDRTGYNEQFF. The rearrangement joins TRBV7-8 to TRBJ2-1; 7 bases line up with TRBD1. CDR1 is SGHVS and CDR2 is FQNEAQ in the germline V gene. V trimming: 5 bases; J trimming: 4 bases; junction bases outside the gene matches: 5. This CDR3 is built from 14 residues. Looking up the rest from reference TRBV7-8 and TRBJ2-1 gives the full variable domain: GAGVSQSPRYKVAKRGQDVALRCDPISGHVSLFWYQQALGQGPEFLTYFQNEAQLDKSGLPSDRFFAERPEGSVSTLKIQRTQQEDSAVYLCASSDRTGYNEQFFGPGTRLTVL.

By share of the sample, this clonotype is large. The rearrangement joins TRBV15 to TRBJ2-7; no clear D gene. The ends were cut back, 1 base at V and 3 bases at J, with 4 bases in the middle. Germline V CDR1 and CDR2: LNHNV, YYDKDF (reference sequence). The CDR3 sequence is 12 residues long. CDR3 in DNA: TGTGCCACCAGCAGAGTCTACTACGAGCAGTACTTC. Its protein product is CATSRVYYEQYF.

CDR3 in amino acids: CASSYGRGHGNTIYF. CDR3 bases: TGTGCCAGCAGTTACGGCAGGGGGCATGGAAACACCATATATTTT. The chain joins TRBV6-5 to TRBJ1-3; 8 nucleotides match TRBD1. Per the germline V gene, CDR1 is MNHEY and CDR2 is SVGAGI. V dropped 2 bases and J dropped 3; count of bases not matched to a gene: 3. The CDR3 is 15 residues long.

This chain links TRBV2 with TRBJ2-7, with D maybe TRBD2 (7 bases). Per germline, CDR1 SNHLY and CDR2 FYNNEI. The CDR3 runs to 19 residues. Trimming left V 8 bases short and J 2 bases short, with 31 bases between. CDR3 coding DNA: TGTGCCAGCCCCAAGAGGTTGTACAGGGAGGGGGATTGGGCCTACGAGCAGTACTTC. Amino acid sequence: CASPKRLYREGDWAYEQYF. The full variable domain, rest sourced from reference TRBV2 and TRBJ2-7, is EPEVTQTPSHQVTQMGQEVILRCVPISNHLYFYWYRQILGQKVEFLVSFYNNEISEKSEIFDDQFSVERPDGSNFTLKIRSTKLEDSAMYFCASPKRLYREGDWAYEQYFGPGTRLTVT.

The rearrangement uses TRBV7-6 and TRBJ2-5, with 8 bases aligning to TRBD1. CDR1 and CDR2 from the germline V gene are SGHVS and FNYEAQ. The CDR3 loop spans 15 amino acids. J lost 0 bases, V lost 1 base, and 1 base had no gene match. The CDR3 nucleotides read TGTGCCAGCAGCTTAGGGACAGGGCACCAAGAGACCCAGTACTTC. Protein: CASSLGTGHQETQYF.

The rearrangement uses TRBV7-9 and TRBJ2-2, with D perhaps being TRBD1 or TRBD2 (6 bases each). This CDR3 comprises 15 residues. The germline V gene has CDR1 SEHNR and CDR2 FQNEAQ (reference sequence). Trimming cost V 5 bases and J 4 bases, with 14 bases left between them. CDR3 sequence (DNA): TGTGCCAGCAGCCCGCTTGGGGGGCGCACCGGGGAGCTGTTTTTT. Translated: CASSPLGGRTGELFF.

In its sample, this clonotype was seen once. The CDR3 protein is CASSNPSGSRGGYTF. Written as DNA, the CDR3 is TGCGCCAGCAGCAACCCCTCGGGATCACGAGGAGGCTACACCTTC. The V call is TRBV4-1, the J call TRBJ1-2; D gene uncertain. The V gene lost 5 bases and the J gene lost 8 bases, with 21 bases spanning the gap. The V gene's germline CDR1 is MGHRA and CDR2 YSYEKL. The CDR3 runs 15 residues.

V and J are TRBV28 and TRBJ1-4; a possible D gene is TRBD1 (5 bases). Per germline, CDR1 MDHEN and CDR2 SYDVKM. CDR3 length: 17 amino acids. With 2 bases removed from V and 7 bases from J, the gap between germline ends came to 20 bases. The CDR3 sequence is CASSLNGQGGDGEKLFF. CDR3 DNA sequence: TGTGCCAGCAGTTTAAATGGGCAGGGTGGGGACGGTGAAAAACTGTTTTTT.

In its sample, this clonotype was seen a few times. The rearrangement links TRBV25-1 to TRBJ1-6, with 7 bases identical to TRBD1. With V trimmed by 3 bases and J by 9 bases, 2 bases remained unmatched. In germline, CDR1 is MGHDK, CDR2 SYGVNS. The CDR3 loop spans 13 amino acids. CDR3 region: CASSEAGGSPLHF. The CDR3 nucleotides are TGTGCCAGCAGTGAGGCAGGGGGTTCACCCCTCCACTTT.